The 26 T cell receptor beta chains presented below share a single source sample, sequenced in a study of blood T cell repertoires in COVID-19. Sequencing used immunoSEQ multiplex PCR; TCRdb keeps in-frame clones, though not all of them. The table includes some 300,000 clones, 65% to 90% detected once. What was sequenced was peripheral blood. All receptors derive from a woman in her 70s with COVID-19, enrolled during active disease.

The rearrangement uses TRBV30 and TRBJ1-1; D might be TRBD1 (5 bases). The germline V and J ends were trimmed by 3 bases and 1 base, with 21 bases remaining between them. This CDR3 has 17 residues. The V gene's germline CDR1 is GTSNPN and CDR2 SVGIG (reference sequence). This chain's CDR3 is CAWSRSGGVNRNTEAFF. CDR3 in DNA: TGTGCCTGGAGCAGGTCCGGGGGTGTGAATCGGAACACTGAAGCTTTCTTT.

This clone was counted between two and nine times. CDR3 sequence: CASSRGQGPTYEQYF. Here the CDR3 DNA reads TGTGCCAGCAGCAGGGGACAGGGCCCTACCTACGAGCAGTACTTC. The chain uses TRBV21-1 and TRBJ2-7; the listed D gene, TRBD1, was not tested against the DNA. TRBV21-1 is labeled a pseudogene. The CDR3 covers 15 residues.

The DNA for the CDR3 is TGTGCCAGCAGCCAAGATCAAAGCACAGATACGCAGTATTTT. Translating gives CASSQDQSTDTQYF. The chain has TRBV3-1 (or the pseudogene TRBV3-2) and TRBJ2-3; D unresolved. V was shortened by 0 bases and J by 0 bases, with 4 bases between the two germline ends. The CDR3 totals 14 residues. Germline CDR1 is LGHDT and CDR2 is YNNKEL (reference sequence).

The chain has TRBV18 and TRBJ1-2, with a weak D call TRBD1 (6 bases). This CDR3 is 14 amino acids long. CDR1 and CDR2 from the germline V gene are KGHSH and LQKENI. The V end was cut by 0 bases, the J end by 6 bases, with 11 bases between. CDR3 bases: TGTGCCAGCTCACCACCGCACAGGGTTGATGGCTACACCTTC. This translates into CASSPPHRVDGYTF.

V gene TRBV2 combines with J gene TRBJ2-3; 7 bases line up with TRBD2. CDR1 is SNHLY and CDR2 is FYNNEI in the germline V gene. The CDR3 has 16 amino acids. The J segment lost 2 bases and the V segment lost 8 bases, leaving 13 bases of the junction unmatched. The CDR3 DNA reads as TGTGCCAGCTCCGTCCCTAAAAGGGACTACACAGATACGCAGTATTTT. This encodes CASSVPKRDYTDTQYF.

This chain uses TRBV2 with TRBJ1-4, with 7 bases lining up with TRBD1. The CDR3 length is 15 residues. The germline V gene has CDR1 SNHLY and CDR2 FYNNEI. The trim removed 4 bases at V and 6 bases at J, leaving 8 bases unmatched. The CDR3 region is CASSARQGRDEKLFF. CDR3 coding DNA: TGTGCCAGCAGTGCTCGACAGGGCAGGGATGAAAAACTGTTTTTT.

The chain combines TRBV2 with TRBJ1-1, with TRBD1 matching over 10 bases. V lost 3 bases, J lost 1 base, and 8 bases stayed unmatched. This CDR3 comprises 17 residues. CDR1 SNHLY and CDR2 FYNNEI come from the germline V gene. Here the CDR3 reads CASSDSYGQGGNTEAFF. The CDR3 nucleotides read TGTGCCAGCAGTGACTCCTACGGACAGGGGGGGAACACTGAAGCTTTCTTT. Based on the CDR3 plus reference TRBV2 and TRBJ1-1, the full variable domain is EPEVTQTPSHQVTQMGQEVILRCVPISNHLYFYWYRQILGQKVEFLVSFYNNEISEKSEIFDDQFSVERPDGSNFTLKIRSTKLEDSAMYFCASSDSYGQGGNTEAFFGQGTRLTVV.

The chain links TRBV27 to TRBJ2-3; tentatively, D is TRBD2 (6 bases). The germline gives CDR1 MNHEY, CDR2 SMNVEV (reference sequence). The CDR3 sequence is 14 residues long. V was trimmed by 4 bases and J by 1 base, leaving 9 bases between them. This CDR3 reads CASSWSGGTDTQYF. The CDR3 bases are TGTGCCAGCAGTTGGTCGGGGGGCACAGATACGCAGTATTTT.

The chain is built from TRBV5-6 and TRBJ2-3; 9 nucleotides agree with TRBD1. V lost 4 bases, J lost 1 base, and 13 bases stayed unmatched. The V gene's germline CDR1 is SGHDT and CDR2 YYEEEE. This CDR3 contains 18 residues. The DNA for the CDR3 is TGTGCCAGCAGCAACGGACAGGGGAGGGGTTGGGGCACAGATACGCAGTATTTT. Protein sequence: CASSNGQGRGWGTDTQYF.

This clone was recorded only once. The V call is TRBV11-3, the J call TRBJ1-1, with D unclear. This CDR3 is built from 15 residues. Germline lookup yields CDR1 SGHNT and CDR2 YENEEA. Trimming stripped 1 base from V and 1 base from J, with 10 bases between. The CDR3 loop is CASSLGVTENTEAFF. The CDR3 coding sequence is TGTGCCAGCAGCTTAGGAGTTACAGAGAACACTGAAGCTTTCTTT.

The CDR3 region has the DNA TGTGCCAGCAGCAAAAAGTGTCGAGGGCAGCAAGAGACCCAGTACTTC. It codes for CASSKKCRGQQETQYF. This sequence joins TRBV21-1 and TRBJ2-5; the DNA was not compared with TRBD2, the D call given in the table. TRBV21-1 is given as a pseudogene. There are 16 residues in the CDR3.

The chain links TRBV28 to TRBJ1-1; 10 nucleotides agree with TRBD1. Germline-derived CDR1 and CDR2 are MDHEN and SYDVKM. The junction had 9 bases not matched to a gene; V was cut back by 6 bases and J by 5 bases. The CDR3 contains 15 residues. CDR3: CASSPRDRGVTEAFF. The CDR3 coding sequence is TGTGCCAGCAGCCCCCGGGACAGGGGCGTGACTGAAGCTTTCTTT.

The CDR3 reads CASSLGGFGQGPNEKLFF. The CDR3 coding sequence is TGTGCCAGCAGCTTAGGAGGTTTCGGACAGGGCCCTAATGAAAAACTGTTTTTT. The V and J genes are TRBV11-2 and TRBJ1-4; 8 bases map to TRBD1. The germline V gene encodes CDR1 SGHAT and CDR2 FQNNGV. CDR3 length: 18 amino acids. V lost 1 base, J lost 3 bases, and 10 bases stayed unmatched.

J is TRBJ1-5 and V is TRBV21-1; the DNA was not used to check the table's D call, TRBD1. TRBV21-1 is a recognized pseudogene. CDR3 length: 15 amino acids. CDR3 loop: CASSRGDRAGQPQHF. The CDR3 DNA sequence: TGTGCCAGCAGCAGGGGGGACAGGGCGGGCCAGCCCCAGCATTTT.

The chain has TRBV7-9 and TRBJ1-2; perhaps TRBD1 as D (6 bases). V lost 7 bases to trimming and J lost 3 bases, with 15 bases between them. Germline-derived CDR1 and CDR2 are SEHNR and FQNEAQ (reference sequence). The CDR3 consists of 14 residues. CDR3: CASTPGQPHYGYTF. In DNA, the CDR3 is TGTGCCAGCACCCCTGGACAGCCGCACTATGGCTACACCTTC. The full variable domain, rest sourced from reference TRBV7-9 and TRBJ1-2, is DTGVSQNPRHKITKRGQNVTFRCDPISEHNRLYWYRQTLGQGPEFLTYFQNEAQLEKSRLLSDRFSAERPKGSFSTLEIQRTEQGDSAMYLCASTPGQPHYGYTFGSGTRLTVV.

In this sample, this clone turned up once. This chain connects TRBV29-1 to TRBJ2-7, with D perhaps TRBD1 (5 bases). With 0 bases removed from V and 2 bases from J, the gap between germline ends came to 14 bases. The CDR3 runs 15 residues. Germline CDR1 reads SQVTM; CDR2 reads ANQGSEA. CDR3: CSVEDRPGQTYEQYF. The DNA of the CDR3 is TGCAGCGTTGAAGATCGGCCAGGACAAACCTACGAGCAGTACTTC.

This clone was picked up a small number of times. This sequence joins TRBV24-1 and TRBJ1-2; 12 bases are a match to TRBD1. This CDR3 spans 14 amino acids. The junction had 3 bases not matched to a gene; V was cut back by 3 bases and J by 8 bases. The V gene's germline CDR1 is KGHDR and CDR2 SFDVKD. The CDR3 DNA is TGTGCCACCAGTGATCCGGGGACAGGGGGCGGCTACACCTTC. This codes for CATSDPGTGGGYTF.

The genes are TRBV12-3 or TRBV12-4 and TRBJ2-3; no firm D call. Trimming took 5 bases from V and 3 from J, leaving 6 bases between them. The CDR3 sequence is 12 residues long. CDR3 region: CASSPFTDTQYF. In DNA, the CDR3 is TGTGCCAGCAGTCCCTTTACAGATACGCAGTATTTT.

The V call is TRBV19, the J call TRBJ2-3; 7 nucleotides line up with TRBD1. Trimming took 6 bases from V and 3 from J; bases not matched to a gene: 6. CDR1 and CDR2 (germline): LNHDA, SQIVND (reference sequence). The CDR3 is 14 residues long. The DNA for the CDR3 is TGTGCCAGTAGGGACACAGGGGCAACAGATACGCAGTATTTT. It specifies CASRDTGATDTQYF. The full variable domain, in which reference TRBV19 and TRBJ2-3 provide the parts outside the CDR3, is DGGITQSPKYLFRKEGQNVTLSCEQNLNHDAMYWYRQDPGQGLRLIYYSQIVNDFQKGDIAEGYSVSREKKESFPLTVTSAQKNPTAFYLCASRDTGATDTQYFGPGTRLTVL.

This rearrangement joins TRBV6-2 or TRBV6-3 to TRBJ1-2; D is unresolved. With 8 bases removed from V and 4 bases from J, the gap between germline ends came to 20 bases. The CDR3 is made up of 15 amino acids. The germline V gene has CDR1 MNHEY and CDR2 SVGEGT. The CDR3 DNA is TGTGCCAGCTGCCAACATCTGACACCCCTCTATGGCTACACCTTC. Translated, it gives CASCQHLTPLYGYTF.

The rearrangement joins TRBV18 to TRBJ1-2; maybe TRBD1 (6 bases). This CDR3 region has 14 residues. The V and J ends lost 6 bases and 5 bases respectively, with 16 bases between them. CDR1 KGHSH and CDR2 LQKENI come from the germline V gene. The CDR3 DNA sequence: TGTGCCAGCTCCCCGGAGGCAGGGGTTTATGGCTACACCTTC. Its protein is CASSPEAGVYGYTF.

CDR3 coding DNA: TGTGCCAGCAGTTTAGGGGGGGCCATCGACCTTGGCTACACCTTC. Translation gives CASSLGGAIDLGYTF. The chain combines TRBV28 with TRBJ1-2, with D maybe TRBD1 (6 bases). CDR3 size: 15 residues. CDR1 is MDHEN, CDR2 SYDVKM, per germline. Between the trimmed V and J ends, which lost 2 bases and 7 bases, there was a span of 17 bases.

The J gene is TRBJ1-2, the V gene TRBV24-1; 8 bases map to TRBD1. V lost 4 bases, J lost 7 bases, and 7 bases stayed unmatched. The CDR3 is made up of 14 amino acids. Germline CDR1 and CDR2: KGHDR and SFDVKD. This CDR3 reads CATSDAWTGLGYTF. CDR3 nucleotide sequence: TGTGCCACCAGTGACGCCTGGACAGGGCTTGGCTACACCTTC.

In DNA form, the CDR3 reads TGTGCCAGCAGTCCCCGCGGACAGGAGAGGGTACCAGGTGCCGGGCCCCAGCATTTT. Amino acids: CASSPRGQERVPGAGPQHF. The chain carries TRBV27 and TRBJ1-5; TRBD1 matches at 7 bases. Germline assignment: CDR1 MNHEY and CDR2 SMNVEV (reference sequence). V dropped 5 bases and J dropped 9; count of bases not matched to a gene: 25. The CDR3 extends over 19 amino acids.

This clone has just a few counts. The V call is TRBV18, the J call TRBJ2-7; 9 nucleotides agree with TRBD1. J lost 6 bases, V lost 6 bases, and 12 bases had no gene match. The CDR3 spans 15 residues. Germline V gene data show CDR1 as KGHSH and CDR2 as LQKENI. The CDR3 DNA reads TGTGCCAGCTCCCCAGGGACAGGGTTAACGGGCGAGCAGTACTTC. Translated: CASSPGTGLTGEQYF. The variable domain in full, completed from reference TRBV18 and TRBJ2-7, reads NAGVMQNPRHLVRRRGQEARLRCSPMKGHSHVYWYRQLPEEGLKFMVYLQKENIIDESGMPKERFSAEFPKEGPSILRIQQVVRGDSAAYFCASSPGTGLTGEQYFGPGTRLTVT.

This clone was detected only once. The V gene is TRBV29-1, the J gene TRBJ2-1; TRBD1 is a possible D gene (5 bases). The CDR3 consists of 12 residues. The V and J ends lost 3 bases and 7 bases respectively, with 10 bases between them. Germline V gives CDR1 SQVTM, CDR2 ANQGSEA. CDR3 nucleotide sequence: TGCAGCGTTGAGACAGTTATGAATGAGCAGTTCTTC. It encodes CSVETVMNEQFF.